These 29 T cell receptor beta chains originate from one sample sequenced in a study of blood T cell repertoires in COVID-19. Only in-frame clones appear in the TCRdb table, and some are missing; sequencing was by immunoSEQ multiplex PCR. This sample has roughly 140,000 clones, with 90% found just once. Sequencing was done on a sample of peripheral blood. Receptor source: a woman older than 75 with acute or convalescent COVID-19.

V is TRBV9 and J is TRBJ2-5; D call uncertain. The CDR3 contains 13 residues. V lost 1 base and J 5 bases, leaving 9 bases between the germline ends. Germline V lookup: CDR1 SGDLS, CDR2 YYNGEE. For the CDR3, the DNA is TGTGCCAGCAGCGTACGACTTGCGGAGACCCAGTACTTC. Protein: CASSVRLAETQYF.

CDR3 amino acids: CASSLAPQGDGYTF. For the CDR3, the DNA is TGTGCCAGCAGCTTAGCGCCCCAAGGGGATGGCTACACCTTC. The chain has TRBV7-2 and TRBJ1-2; a possible D gene is TRBD1 (5 bases). The CDR3 length is 14 residues. CDR1 is SGHTA and CDR2 is FQGNSA in the germline V gene. V lost 0 bases to trimming and J lost 6 bases, with 11 bases between them.

CDR3 region: CASSIRQGVGYTF. The CDR3 bases are TGTGCCAGTAGTATCCGGCAGGGGGTCGGCTACACCTTC. The V and J genes are TRBV19 and TRBJ1-2; TRBD1 agrees at 7 bases. Germline CDR1 reads LNHDA; CDR2 reads SQIVND (reference sequence). CDR3 length: 13 residues. The V gene end was trimmed by 3 bases and the J gene end by 8 bases; junction bases not matched to a gene: 6. Together with reference TRBV19 and TRBJ1-2, the CDR3 gives the full variable domain: DGGITQSPKYLFRKEGQNVTLSCEQNLNHDAMYWYRQDPGQGLRLIYYSQIVNDFQKGDIAEGYSVSREKKESFPLTVTSAQKNPTAFYLCASSIRQGVGYTFGSGTRLTVV.

The CDR3 region has the DNA TGTGCCAGCAGTGACGGGGTCCCCAATCAGCCCCAGCATTTT. This encodes CASSDGVPNQPQHF. The chain joins TRBV6-1 to TRBJ1-5, with D hard to call. Germline CDR1 is MNHNS and CDR2 is SASEGT. This CDR3 is 14 amino acids long. V gave up 3 bases and J gave up 3 bases, with 9 bases separating them.

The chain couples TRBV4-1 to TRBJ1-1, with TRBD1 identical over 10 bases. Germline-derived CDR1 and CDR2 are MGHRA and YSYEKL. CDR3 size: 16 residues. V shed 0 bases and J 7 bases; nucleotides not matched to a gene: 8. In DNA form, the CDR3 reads TGCGCCAGCAGCCAAGATAGACAGGGGGCATATAGTGAAGCTTTCTTT. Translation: CASSQDRQGAYSEAFF.

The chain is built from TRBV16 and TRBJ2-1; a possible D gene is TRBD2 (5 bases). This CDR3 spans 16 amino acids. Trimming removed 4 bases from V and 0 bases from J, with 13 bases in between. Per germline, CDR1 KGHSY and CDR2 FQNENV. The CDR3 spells CASSLDSFSSYNEQFF. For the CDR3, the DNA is TGTGCCAGCAGCCTGGACTCCTTCAGCTCCTACAATGAGCAGTTCTTC.

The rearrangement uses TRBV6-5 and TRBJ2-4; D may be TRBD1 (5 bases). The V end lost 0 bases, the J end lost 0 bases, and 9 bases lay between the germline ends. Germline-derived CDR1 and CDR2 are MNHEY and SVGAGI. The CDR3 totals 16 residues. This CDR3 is CASSYSDTLAKNIQYF. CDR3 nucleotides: TGTGCCAGCAGTTACTCGGACACCCTAGCCAAAAACATTCAGTACTTC.

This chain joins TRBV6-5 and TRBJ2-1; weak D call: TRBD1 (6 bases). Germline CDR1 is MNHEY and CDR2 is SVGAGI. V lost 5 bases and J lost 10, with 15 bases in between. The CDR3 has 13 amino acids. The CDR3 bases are TGTGCCAGCAGTCAGGACAGTACAATCGAGCAGTTCTTC. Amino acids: CASSQDSTIEQFF.

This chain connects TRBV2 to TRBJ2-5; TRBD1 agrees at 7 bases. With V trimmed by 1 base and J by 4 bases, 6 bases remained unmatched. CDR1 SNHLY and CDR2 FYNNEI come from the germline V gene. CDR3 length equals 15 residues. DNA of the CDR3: TGTGCCAGCAGTGAAGAAAGGGACAGTTCAGAGACCCAGTACTTC. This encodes CASSEERDSSETQYF. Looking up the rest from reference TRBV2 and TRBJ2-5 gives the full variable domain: EPEVTQTPSHQVTQMGQEVILRCVPISNHLYFYWYRQILGQKVEFLVSFYNNEISEKSEIFDDQFSVERPDGSNFTLKIRSTKLEDSAMYFCASSEERDSSETQYFGPGTRLLVL.

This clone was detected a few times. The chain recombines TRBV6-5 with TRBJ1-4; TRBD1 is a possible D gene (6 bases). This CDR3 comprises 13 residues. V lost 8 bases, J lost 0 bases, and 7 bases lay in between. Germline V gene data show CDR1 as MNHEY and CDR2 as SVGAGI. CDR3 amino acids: CASQGSTNEKLFF. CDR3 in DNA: TGTGCCAGCCAGGGGTCAACTAATGAAAAACTGTTTTTT.

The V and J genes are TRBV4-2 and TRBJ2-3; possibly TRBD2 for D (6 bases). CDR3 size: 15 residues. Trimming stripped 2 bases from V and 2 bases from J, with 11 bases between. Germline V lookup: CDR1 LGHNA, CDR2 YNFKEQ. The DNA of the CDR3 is TGTGCCAGCAGCCAATTGAGCGGGTTCACAGATACGCAGTATTTT. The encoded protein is CASSQLSGFTDTQYF.

CDR3 DNA sequence: TGTGCCAGCAGCCAGGCATACAACGGACAGGGAGGCATGAACACTGAAGCTTTCTTT. Protein product: CASSQAYNGQGGMNTEAFF. V is TRBV14 and J is TRBJ1-1, with 8 bases matching TRBD1. V gave up 3 bases and J gave up 0 bases; unmatched junction bases: 15. This CDR3 contains 19 residues. Germline-derived CDR1 and CDR2 are SGHDN and FVKESK.

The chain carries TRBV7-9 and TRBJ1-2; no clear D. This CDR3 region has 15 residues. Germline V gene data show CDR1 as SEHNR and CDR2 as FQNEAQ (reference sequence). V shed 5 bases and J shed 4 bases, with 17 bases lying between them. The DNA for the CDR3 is TGTGCCAGCAGCCCCGGCGGTGCACCCTCCTATGGCTACACCTTC. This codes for CASSPGGAPSYGYTF.

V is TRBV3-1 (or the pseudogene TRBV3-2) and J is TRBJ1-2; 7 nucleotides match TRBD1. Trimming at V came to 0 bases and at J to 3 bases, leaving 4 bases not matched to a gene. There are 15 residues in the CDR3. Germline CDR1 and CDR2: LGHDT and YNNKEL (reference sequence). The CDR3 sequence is CASSQDNRGDYGYTF. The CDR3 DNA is TGTGCCAGCAGCCAAGACAACAGGGGTGACTATGGCTACACCTTC.

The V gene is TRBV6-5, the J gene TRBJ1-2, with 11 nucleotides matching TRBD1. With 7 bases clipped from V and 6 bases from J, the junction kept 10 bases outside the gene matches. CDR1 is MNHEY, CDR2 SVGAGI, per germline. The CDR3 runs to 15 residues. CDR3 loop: CASIPRTGGFDGYTF. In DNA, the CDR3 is TGTGCCAGCATCCCGCGGACAGGGGGCTTCGATGGCTACACCTTC.

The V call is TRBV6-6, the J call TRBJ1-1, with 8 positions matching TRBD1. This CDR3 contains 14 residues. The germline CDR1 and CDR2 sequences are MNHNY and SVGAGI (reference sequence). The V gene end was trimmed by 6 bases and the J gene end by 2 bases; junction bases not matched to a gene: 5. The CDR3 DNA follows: TGTGCCAGCAGCTACGACAGGGGTAACACTGAAGCTTTCTTT. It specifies CASSYDRGNTEAFF.

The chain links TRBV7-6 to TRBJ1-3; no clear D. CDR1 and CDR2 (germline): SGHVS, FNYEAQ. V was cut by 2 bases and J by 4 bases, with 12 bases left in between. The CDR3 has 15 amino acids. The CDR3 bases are TGTGCCAGCAGCTTAAGCGACGCGTGGGGAAACACCATATATTTT. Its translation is CASSLSDAWGNTIYF. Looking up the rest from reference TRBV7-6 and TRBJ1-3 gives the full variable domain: GAGVSQSPRYKVTKRGQDVALRCDPISGHVSLYWYRQALGQGPEFLTYFNYEAQQDKSGLPNDRFSAERPEGSISTLTIQRTEQRDSAMYRCASSLSDAWGNTIYFGEGSWLTVV.

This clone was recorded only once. The CDR3 is CASSSRENTEAFF. The CDR3 DNA follows: TGTGCCAGCAGCTCCAGGGAGAACACTGAAGCTTTCTTT. This chain uses TRBV9 with TRBJ1-1, with a possible D match to TRBD1 (5 bases). Per germline, CDR1 SGDLS and CDR2 YYNGEE. Trimming removed 4 bases at V and 1 base at J, with 8 bases between. The length of the CDR3 is 13 residues. Filled out from reference TRBV9 and TRBJ1-1, the complete variable domain reads DSGVTQTPKHLITATGQRVTLRCSPRSGDLSVYWYQQSLDQGLQFLIQYYNGEERAKGNILERFSAQQFPDLHSELNLSSLELGDSALYFCASSSRENTEAFFGQGTRLTVV.

This chain's CDR3 is CASSLGRRGEQFF. The CDR3 nucleotides read TGCGCCAGCAGCTTGGGACGTCGGGGTGAGCAGTTCTTC. The chain links TRBV5-1 to TRBJ2-1, with D perhaps matching TRBD2 (5 bases). In germline, CDR1 is SGHRS, CDR2 YFSETQ. V dropped 0 bases and J dropped 9 bases, with 10 bases sitting between them. The CDR3 spans 13 residues. Filled out from reference TRBV5-1 and TRBJ2-1, the complete variable domain reads KAGVTQTPRYLIKTRGQQVTLSCSPISGHRSVSWYQQTPGQGLQFLFEYFSETQRNKGNFPGRFSGRQFSNSRSEMNVSTLELGDSALYLCASSLGRRGEQFFGPGTRLTVL.

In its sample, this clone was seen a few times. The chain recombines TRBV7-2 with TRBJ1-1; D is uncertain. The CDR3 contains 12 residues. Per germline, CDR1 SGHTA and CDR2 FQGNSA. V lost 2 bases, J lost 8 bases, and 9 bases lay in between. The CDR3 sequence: CASSLILTEAFF. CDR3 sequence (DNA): TGTGCCAGCAGCTTAATTCTGACAGAAGCTTTCTTT.

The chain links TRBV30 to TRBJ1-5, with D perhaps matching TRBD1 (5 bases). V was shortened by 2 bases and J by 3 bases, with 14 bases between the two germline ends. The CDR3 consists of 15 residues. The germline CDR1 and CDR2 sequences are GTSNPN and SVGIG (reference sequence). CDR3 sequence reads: CAWSKTDRYNQPQHF. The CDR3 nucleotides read TGTGCCTGGAGTAAGACTGACAGATACAATCAGCCCCAGCATTTT.

Written as DNA, the CDR3 is TGTGCCAGCAGCCCTACCTCCGGTAATCAGCCCCAGCATTTT. It yields the protein CASSPTSGNQPQHF. The chain carries TRBV7-2 and TRBJ1-5; D is undetermined. With 5 bases removed from V and 4 bases from J, the gap between germline ends came to 12 bases. Per germline, CDR1 SGHTA and CDR2 FQGNSA. The CDR3 runs to 14 residues.

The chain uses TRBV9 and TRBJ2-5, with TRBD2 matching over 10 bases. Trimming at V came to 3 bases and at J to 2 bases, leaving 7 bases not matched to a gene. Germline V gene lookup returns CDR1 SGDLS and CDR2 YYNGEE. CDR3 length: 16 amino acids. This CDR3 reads CASSATGLAAQETQYF. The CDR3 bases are TGTGCCAGCAGCGCCACAGGACTAGCGGCGCAAGAGACCCAGTACTTC.

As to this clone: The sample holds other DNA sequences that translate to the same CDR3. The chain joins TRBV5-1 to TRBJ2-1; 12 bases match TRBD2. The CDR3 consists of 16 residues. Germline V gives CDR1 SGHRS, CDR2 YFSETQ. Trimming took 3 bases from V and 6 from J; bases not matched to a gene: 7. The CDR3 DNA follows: TGCGCCAGCAGCTGGGGGCTAGCGGGGGGGCTCAATGAGCAGTTCTTC. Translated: CASSWGLAGGLNEQFF. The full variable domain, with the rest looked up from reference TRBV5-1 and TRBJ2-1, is KAGVTQTPRYLIKTRGQQVTLSCSPISGHRSVSWYQQTPGQGLQFLFEYFSETQRNKGNFPGRFSGRQFSNSRSEMNVSTLELGDSALYLCASSWGLAGGLNEQFFGPGTRLTVL.

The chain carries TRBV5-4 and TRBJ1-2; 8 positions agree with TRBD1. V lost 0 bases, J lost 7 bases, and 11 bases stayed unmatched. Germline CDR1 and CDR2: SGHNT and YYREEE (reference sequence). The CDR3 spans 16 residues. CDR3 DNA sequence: TGTGCCAGCAGCTTGGCGTCAGGGGGCATACTGGGTGGCTACACCTTC. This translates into CASSLASGGILGGYTF.

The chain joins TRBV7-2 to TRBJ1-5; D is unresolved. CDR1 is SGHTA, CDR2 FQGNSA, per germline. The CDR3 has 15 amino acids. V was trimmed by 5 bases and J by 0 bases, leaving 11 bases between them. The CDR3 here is CASSPRGGSNQPQHF. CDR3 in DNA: TGTGCCAGCAGCCCTAGAGGCGGTAGCAATCAGCCCCAGCATTTT.

The CDR3 protein is CASSAGQGASNQPQHF. The DNA for the CDR3 is TGTGCCAGCAGTGCGGGACAGGGGGCGAGCAATCAGCCCCAGCATTTT. This chain links TRBV2 with TRBJ1-5; 12 nucleotides match TRBD1. This CDR3 has 16 amino acids. The germline CDR1 and CDR2 sequences are SNHLY and FYNNEI. V lost 4 bases to trimming and J lost 1 base; unmatched junction nucleotides: 2.

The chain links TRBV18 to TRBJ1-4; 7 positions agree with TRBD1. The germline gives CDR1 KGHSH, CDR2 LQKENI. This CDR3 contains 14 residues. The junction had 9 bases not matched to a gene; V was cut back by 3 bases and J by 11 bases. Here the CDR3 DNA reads TGTGCCAGCTCACCGGGACAGAATAATGGGAAACTGTTTTTT. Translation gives CASSPGQNNGKLFF. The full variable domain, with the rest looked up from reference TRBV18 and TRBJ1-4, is NAGVMQNPRHLVRRRGQEARLRCSPMKGHSHVYWYRQLPEEGLKFMVYLQKENIIDESGMPKERFSAEFPKEGPSILRIQQVVRGDSAAYFCASSPGQNNGKLFFGSGTQLSVL.

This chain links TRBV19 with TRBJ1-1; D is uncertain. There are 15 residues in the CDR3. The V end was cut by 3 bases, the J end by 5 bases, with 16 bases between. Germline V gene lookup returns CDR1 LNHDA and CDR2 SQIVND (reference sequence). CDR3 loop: CASSINHARGTEAFF. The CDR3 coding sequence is TGTGCCAGTAGTATCAATCACGCCCGGGGAACTGAAGCTTTCTTT. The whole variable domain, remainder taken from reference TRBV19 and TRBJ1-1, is DGGITQSPKYLFRKEGQNVTLSCEQNLNHDAMYWYRQDPGQGLRLIYYSQIVNDFQKGDIAEGYSVSREKKESFPLTVTSAQKNPTAFYLCASSINHARGTEAFFGQGTRLTVV.